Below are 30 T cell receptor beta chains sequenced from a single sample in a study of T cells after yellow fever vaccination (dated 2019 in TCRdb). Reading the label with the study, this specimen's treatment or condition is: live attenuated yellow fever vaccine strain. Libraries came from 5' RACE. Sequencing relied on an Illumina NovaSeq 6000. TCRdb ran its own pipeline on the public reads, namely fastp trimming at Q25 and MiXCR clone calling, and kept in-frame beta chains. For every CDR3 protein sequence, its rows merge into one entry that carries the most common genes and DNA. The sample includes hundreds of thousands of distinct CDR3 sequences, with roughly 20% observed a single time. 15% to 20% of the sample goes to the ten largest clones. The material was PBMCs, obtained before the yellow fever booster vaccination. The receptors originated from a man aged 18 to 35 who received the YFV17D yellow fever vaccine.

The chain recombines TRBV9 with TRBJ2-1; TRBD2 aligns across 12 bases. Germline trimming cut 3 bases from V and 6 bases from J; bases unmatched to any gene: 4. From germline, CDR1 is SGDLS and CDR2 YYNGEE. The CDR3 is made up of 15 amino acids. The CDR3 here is CASSGLAGGRNEQFF. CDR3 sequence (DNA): TGTGCCAGCAGCGGGCTAGCGGGGGGGCGCAATGAGCAGTTCTTC.

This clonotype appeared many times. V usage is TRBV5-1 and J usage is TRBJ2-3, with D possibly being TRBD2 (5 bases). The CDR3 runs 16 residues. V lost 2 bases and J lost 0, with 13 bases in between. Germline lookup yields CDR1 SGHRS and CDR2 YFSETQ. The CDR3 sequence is CASSFGASGSTDTQYF. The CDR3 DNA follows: TGCGCCAGCAGCTTCGGAGCGAGCGGTAGCACAGATACGCAGTATTTT.

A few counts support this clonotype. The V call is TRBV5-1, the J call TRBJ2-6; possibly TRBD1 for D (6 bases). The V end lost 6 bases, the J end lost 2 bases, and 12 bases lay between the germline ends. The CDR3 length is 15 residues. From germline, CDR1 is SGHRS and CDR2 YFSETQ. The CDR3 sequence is CASTLTGTGANVLTF. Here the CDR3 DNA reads TGCGCCAGCACACTAACAGGGACTGGGGCCAACGTCCTGACTTTC. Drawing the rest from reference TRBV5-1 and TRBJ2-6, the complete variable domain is KAGVTQTPRYLIKTRGQQVTLSCSPISGHRSVSWYQQTPGQGLQFLFEYFSETQRNKGNFPGRFSGRQFSNSRSEMNVSTLELGDSALYLCASTLTGTGANVLTFGAGSRLTVL.

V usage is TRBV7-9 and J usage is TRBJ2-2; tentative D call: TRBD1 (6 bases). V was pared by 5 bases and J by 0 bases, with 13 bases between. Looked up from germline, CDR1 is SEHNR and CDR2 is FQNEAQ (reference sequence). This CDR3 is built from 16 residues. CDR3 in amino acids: CASSATGSPNTGELFF. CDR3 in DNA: TGTGCCAGCAGCGCAACAGGGAGTCCGAACACCGGGGAGCTGTTTTTT.

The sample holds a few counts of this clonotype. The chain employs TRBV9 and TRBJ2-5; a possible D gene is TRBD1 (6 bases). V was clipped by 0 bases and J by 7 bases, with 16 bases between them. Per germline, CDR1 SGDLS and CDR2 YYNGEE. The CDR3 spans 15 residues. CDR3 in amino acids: CASSVGTDKFATQYF. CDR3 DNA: TGTGCCAGCAGCGTAGGGACAGATAAATTTGCGACCCAGTACTTC.

The DNA for the CDR3 is TGTGCCAGCAGCTTATCGATACGAGGTGGGCGGAGGGGCACAGATACGCAGTATTTT. Translated: CASSLSIRGGRRGTDTQYF. This rearrangement joins TRBV7-2 to TRBJ2-3; TRBD2 might be the D (6 bases). Germline values: CDR1 SGHTA, CDR2 FQGNSA. Trimming cost V 2 bases and J 1 base, with 22 bases left between them. CDR3 length equals 19 residues. Full variable domain (remainder filled in from reference TRBV7-2 and TRBJ2-3): GAGVSQSPSNKVTEKGKDVELRCDPISGHTALYWYRQSLGQGLEFLIYFQGNSAPDKSGLPSDRFSAERTGGSVSTLTIQRTQQEDSAVYLCASSLSIRGGRRGTDTQYFGPGTRLTVL.

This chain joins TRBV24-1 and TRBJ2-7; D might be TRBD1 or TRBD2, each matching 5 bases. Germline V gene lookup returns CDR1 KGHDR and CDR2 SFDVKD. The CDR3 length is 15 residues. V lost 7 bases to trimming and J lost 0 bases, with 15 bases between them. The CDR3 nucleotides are TGTGCCACCAGAACCGGGACGGCGAGCTCCTACGAGCAGTACGTC. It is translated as CATRTGTASSYEQYV.

CDR3 in amino acids: CASSSPGTGSEKLFF. CDR3 nucleotides: TGTGCCAGCAGCTCACCCGGGACAGGGTCTGAAAAACTGTTTTTT. The J gene is TRBJ1-4, the V gene TRBV5-6, with 9 bases fitting TRBD1. There are 15 residues in the CDR3. V gave up 3 bases and J gave up 7 bases; unmatched junction bases: 7. Germline V gives CDR1 SGHDT, CDR2 YYEEEE.

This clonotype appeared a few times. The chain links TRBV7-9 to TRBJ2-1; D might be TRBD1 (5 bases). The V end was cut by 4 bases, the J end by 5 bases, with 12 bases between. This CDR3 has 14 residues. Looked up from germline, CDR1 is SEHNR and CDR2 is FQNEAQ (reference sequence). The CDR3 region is CASSSGWENNEQFF. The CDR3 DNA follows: TGTGCCAGCAGCTCAGGGTGGGAAAACAATGAGCAGTTCTTC.

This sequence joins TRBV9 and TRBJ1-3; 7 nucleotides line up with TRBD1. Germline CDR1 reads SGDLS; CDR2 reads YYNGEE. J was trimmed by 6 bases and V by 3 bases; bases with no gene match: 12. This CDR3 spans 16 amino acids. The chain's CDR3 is CASSGITGVPPNTIYF. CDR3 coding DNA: TGTGCCAGCAGCGGTATTACAGGGGTACCTCCAAACACCATATATTTT.

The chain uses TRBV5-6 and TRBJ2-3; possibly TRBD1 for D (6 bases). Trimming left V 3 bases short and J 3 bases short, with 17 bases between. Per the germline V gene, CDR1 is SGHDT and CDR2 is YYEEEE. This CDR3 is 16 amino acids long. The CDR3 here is CASSWRRWQGTDTQYF. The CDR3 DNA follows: TGTGCCAGCAGCTGGAGGAGGTGGCAGGGGACAGATACGCAGTATTTT. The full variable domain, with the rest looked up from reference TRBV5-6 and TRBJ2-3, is DAGVTQSPTHLIKTRGQQVTLRCSPKSGHDTVSWYQQALGQGPQFIFQYYEEEERQRGNFPDRFSGHQFPNYSSELNVNALLLGDSALYLCASSWRRWQGTDTQYFGPGTRLTVL.

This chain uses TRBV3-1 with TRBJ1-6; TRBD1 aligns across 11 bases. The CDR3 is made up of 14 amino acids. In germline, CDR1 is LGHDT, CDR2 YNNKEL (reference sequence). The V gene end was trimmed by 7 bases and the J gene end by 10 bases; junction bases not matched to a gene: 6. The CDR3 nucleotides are TGTGCCAGCAACATAGGACAGGGGGCATCACCCCTCCACTTT. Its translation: CASNIGQGASPLHF.

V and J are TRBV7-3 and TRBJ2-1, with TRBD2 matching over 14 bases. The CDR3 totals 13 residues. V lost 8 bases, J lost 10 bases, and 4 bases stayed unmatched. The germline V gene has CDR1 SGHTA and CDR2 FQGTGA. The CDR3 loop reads CASGTSGGAEQFF. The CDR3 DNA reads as TGTGCCAGCGGGACTAGCGGGGGCGCGGAGCAGTTCTTC.

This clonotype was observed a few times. The CDR3 DNA reads TGTGCCAGCAGTTTATCGTCCCAGGGTGAAGCTTTCTTT. It is translated as CASSLSSQGEAFF. The chain carries TRBV27 and TRBJ1-1, with D possibly matching TRBD1 (5 bases). This CDR3 comprises 13 residues. Trimming left V 0 bases short and J 7 bases short, with 9 bases between. Germline CDR1 reads MNHEY; CDR2 reads SMNVEV (reference sequence).

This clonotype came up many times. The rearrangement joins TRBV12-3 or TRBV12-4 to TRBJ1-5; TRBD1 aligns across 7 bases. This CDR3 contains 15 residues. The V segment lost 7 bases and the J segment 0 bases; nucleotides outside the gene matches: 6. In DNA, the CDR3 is TGTGCCAGCACCCACAGGGGCCTTAGCAATCAGCCCCAGCATTTT. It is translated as CASTHRGLSNQPQHF.

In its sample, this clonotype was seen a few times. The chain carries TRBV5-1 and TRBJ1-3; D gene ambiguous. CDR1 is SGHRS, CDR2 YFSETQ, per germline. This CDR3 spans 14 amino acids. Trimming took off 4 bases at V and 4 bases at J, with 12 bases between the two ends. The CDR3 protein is CASSEQTGGNTIYF. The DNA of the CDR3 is TGCGCCAGCAGCGAACAGACGGGGGGAAACACCATATATTTT. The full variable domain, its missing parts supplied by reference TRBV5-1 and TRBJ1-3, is KAGVTQTPRYLIKTRGQQVTLSCSPISGHRSVSWYQQTPGQGLQFLFEYFSETQRNKGNFPGRFSGRQFSNSRSEMNVSTLELGDSALYLCASSEQTGGNTIYFGEGSWLTVV.

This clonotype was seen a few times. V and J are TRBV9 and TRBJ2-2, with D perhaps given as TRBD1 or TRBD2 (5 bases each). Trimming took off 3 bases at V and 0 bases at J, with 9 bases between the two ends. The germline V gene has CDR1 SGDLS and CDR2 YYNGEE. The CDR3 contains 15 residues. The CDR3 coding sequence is TGTGCCAGCAGCGCCGGGACCTCGAACACCGGGGAGCTGTTTTTT. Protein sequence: CASSAGTSNTGELFF.

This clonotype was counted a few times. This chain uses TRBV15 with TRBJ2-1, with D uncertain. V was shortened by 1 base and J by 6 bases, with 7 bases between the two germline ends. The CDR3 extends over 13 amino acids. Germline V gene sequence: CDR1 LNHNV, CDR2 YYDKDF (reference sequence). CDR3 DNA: TGTGCCACCAGCAGAGGGGTCGTCAATGAGCAGTTCTTC. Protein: CATSRGVVNEQFF.

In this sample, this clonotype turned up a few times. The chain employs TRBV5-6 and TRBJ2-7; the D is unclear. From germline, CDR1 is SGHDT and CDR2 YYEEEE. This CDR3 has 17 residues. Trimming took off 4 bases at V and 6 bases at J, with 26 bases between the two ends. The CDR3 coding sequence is TGTGCCAGCAGCGCAAGGCCGGACGGCTACTCCCTAGGCGAGCAGTACTTC. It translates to CASSARPDGYSLGEQYF.

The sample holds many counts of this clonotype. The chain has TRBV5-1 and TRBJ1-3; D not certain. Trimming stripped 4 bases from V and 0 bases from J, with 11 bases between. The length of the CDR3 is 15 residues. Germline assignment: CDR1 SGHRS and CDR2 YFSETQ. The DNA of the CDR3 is TGCGCCAGCAGCGCCGGACTGTACTCTGGAAACACCATATATTTT. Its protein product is CASSAGLYSGNTIYF.

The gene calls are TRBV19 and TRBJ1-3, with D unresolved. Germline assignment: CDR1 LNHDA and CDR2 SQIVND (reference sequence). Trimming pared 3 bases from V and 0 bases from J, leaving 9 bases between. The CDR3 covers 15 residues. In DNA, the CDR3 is TGTGCCAGTAGTATCCTGGCGGCCTCTGGAAACACCATATATTTT. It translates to CASSILAASGNTIYF.

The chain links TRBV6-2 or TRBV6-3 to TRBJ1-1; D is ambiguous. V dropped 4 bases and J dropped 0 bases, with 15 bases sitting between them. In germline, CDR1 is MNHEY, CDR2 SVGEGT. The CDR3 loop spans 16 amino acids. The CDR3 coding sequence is TGTGCCAGCAGTTCTATGACTGGCGAGATGAACACTGAAGCTTTCTTT. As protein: CASSSMTGEMNTEAFF.

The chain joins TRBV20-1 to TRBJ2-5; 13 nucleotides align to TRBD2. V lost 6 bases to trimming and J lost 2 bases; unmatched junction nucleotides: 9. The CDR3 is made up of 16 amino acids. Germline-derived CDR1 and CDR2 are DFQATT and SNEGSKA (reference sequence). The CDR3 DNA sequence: TGCAGTGCCGCCGGGACTAGCGGGGAGTTGCAAGAGACCCAGTACTTC. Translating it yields CSAAGTSGELQETQYF.

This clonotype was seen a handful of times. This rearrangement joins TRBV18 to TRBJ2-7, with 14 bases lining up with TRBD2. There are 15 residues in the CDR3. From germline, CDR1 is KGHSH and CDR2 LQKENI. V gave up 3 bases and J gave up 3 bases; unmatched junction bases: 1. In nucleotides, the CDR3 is TGTGCCAGCTCACCGACTAGCGGGGGGGTCTACGAGCAGTACGTC. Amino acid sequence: CASSPTSGGVYEQYV.

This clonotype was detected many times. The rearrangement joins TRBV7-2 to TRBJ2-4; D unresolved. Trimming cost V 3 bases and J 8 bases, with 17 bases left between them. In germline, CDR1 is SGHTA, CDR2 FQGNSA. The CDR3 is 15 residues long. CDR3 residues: CASSLIFLLSDIQYF. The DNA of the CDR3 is TGTGCCAGCAGCTTGATTTTCCTTTTATCGGACATTCAGTACTTC.

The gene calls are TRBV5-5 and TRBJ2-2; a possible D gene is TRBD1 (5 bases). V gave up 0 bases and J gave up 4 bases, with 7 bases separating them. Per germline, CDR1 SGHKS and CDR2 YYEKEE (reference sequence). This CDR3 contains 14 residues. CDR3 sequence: CASSLGQITGELFF. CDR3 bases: TGTGCCAGCAGCTTGGGACAGATCACCGGGGAGCTGTTTTTT.

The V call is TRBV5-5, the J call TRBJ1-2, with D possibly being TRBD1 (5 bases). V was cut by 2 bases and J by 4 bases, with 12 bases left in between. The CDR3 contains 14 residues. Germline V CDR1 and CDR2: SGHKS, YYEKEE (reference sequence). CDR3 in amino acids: CASSLGPGLYGYTF. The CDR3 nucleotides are TGTGCCAGCAGCTTAGGTCCAGGGCTCTATGGCTACACCTTC.

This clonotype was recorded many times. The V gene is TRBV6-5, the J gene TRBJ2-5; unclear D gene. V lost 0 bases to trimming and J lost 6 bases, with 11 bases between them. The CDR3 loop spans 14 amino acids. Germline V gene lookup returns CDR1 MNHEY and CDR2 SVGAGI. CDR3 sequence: CASSYSYPPQTQYF. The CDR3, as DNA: TGTGCCAGCAGTTACTCGTATCCGCCGCAGACCCAGTACTTC.

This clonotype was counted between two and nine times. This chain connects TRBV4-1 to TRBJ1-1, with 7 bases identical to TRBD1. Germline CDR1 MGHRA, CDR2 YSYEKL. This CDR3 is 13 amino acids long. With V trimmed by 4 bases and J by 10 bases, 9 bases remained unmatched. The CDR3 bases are TGCGCCAGCAGCCCACACAGGGGTTCGCGAGCTTTCTTT. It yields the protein CASSPHRGSRAFF.

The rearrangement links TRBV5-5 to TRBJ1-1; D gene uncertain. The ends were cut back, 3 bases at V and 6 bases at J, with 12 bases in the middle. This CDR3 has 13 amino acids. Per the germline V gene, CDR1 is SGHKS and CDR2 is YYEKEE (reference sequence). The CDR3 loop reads CASSSIVFAEAFF. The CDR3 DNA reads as TGTGCCAGCAGCTCTATTGTTTTCGCTGAAGCTTTCTTT.